The T cell receptor beta chain under discussion was sequenced for a study of T-cell memory formation after mild COVID-19. The overall study: There were largely donor-specific TCR clusters. Notes on the study in general: That cross-reactive memory joined was suggested by some responding clones appearing in pre-infection memory.

CDR3 length equals 13 residues. CDR1 and CDR2 (germline): LNHNV, YYDKDF (reference sequence). Trimming cost V 0 bases and J 8 bases, with 7 bases left between them. Each CDR3 protein is one row after TCRdb ran MiXCR on the 5' RACE reads. The sample lists some 40,000 distinct CDR3 sequences, 9.5% seen once, with around 11% in the top ten. This clonotype was seen at least ten times. Its antigen is still unknown. The sequenced sample was PBMCs or a T cell subset sorted from them (not recorded which). The TCR was taken from an adult woman who had mild COVID-19 (a few samples of this study predate the infection). Cell type and time point are not known. The chain is built from TRBV15 and TRBJ1-4; D is unresolved. The CDR3 here is CATSRDLREKLFF. Here the CDR3 DNA reads TGTGCCACCAGCAGAGATCTTAGGGAAAAACTGTTTTTT.